These 26 T cell receptor beta chains were sequenced from one sample in a study of cytomegalovirus exposure and HLA in healthy donors. The PCR had 60 Vbeta and 13 Jbeta primers. Generated by immunoSEQ multiplex PCR, the TCRdb table keeps only in-frame clones and is missing some. The sample holds more than 100,000 clones, 55% to 75% seen once. Sequencing used PBMCs. The receptor set was obtained from a woman between 35 and 50 years old in good health and CMV-seropositive.

This clone was seen once. V and J are TRBV6-5 and TRBJ1-6, with 7 bases fitting TRBD1. Germline V gives CDR1 MNHEY, CDR2 SVGAGI. V dropped 6 bases and J dropped 5; count of bases not matched to a gene: 4. The CDR3 loop spans 14 amino acids. The CDR3 coding sequence is TGTGCCAGCAGATTCAGGGGGAATAATTCACCCCTCCACTTT. This sequence encodes CASRFRGNNSPLHF.

The chain combines TRBV6-5 with TRBJ2-3, with 10 positions matching TRBD1. V lost 5 bases and J lost 5; bases outside the gene matches: 7. The CDR3 length is 15 residues. Germline-derived CDR1 and CDR2 are MNHEY and SVGAGI. The CDR3: CASSIRQGAIDTQYF. The CDR3, as DNA: TGTGCCAGCAGTATTCGACAGGGGGCGATAGATACGCAGTATTTT.

The gene calls are TRBV5-4 and TRBJ1-3, with 9 bases that match TRBD1. Per germline, CDR1 SGHNT and CDR2 YYREEE (reference sequence). With V trimmed by 0 bases and J by 7 bases, 5 bases remained unmatched. The CDR3 contains 15 residues. The CDR3 reads CASSLDRGLGNTIYF. The DNA for the CDR3 is TGTGCCAGCAGCTTGGACAGGGGGCTGGGGAACACCATATATTTT.

The chain has TRBV30 and TRBJ1-6; TRBD1 matches at 8 bases. The germline gives CDR1 GTSNPN, CDR2 SVGIG (reference sequence). The CDR3 covers 18 residues. Trimming at V came to 5 bases and at J to 0 bases, leaving 12 bases not matched to a gene. The CDR3 spells CAWGGDRSFSSYNSPLHF. The CDR3, as DNA: TGTGCCTGGGGCGGGGACAGGTCCTTCTCCTCCTATAATTCACCCCTCCACTTT.

In nucleotides, the CDR3 is TGTGCCATCAGTGAGTTTCGAGAGACCCAGTACTTC. It yields the protein CAISEFRETQYF. The rearrangement uses TRBV10-3 and TRBJ2-5; D not resolved. Trimming left V 1 base short and J 4 bases short, with 4 bases between. The CDR3 has 12 amino acids. The germline gives CDR1 ENHRY, CDR2 SYGVKD.

Only a few counts were recorded for this clone. The chain employs TRBV15 and TRBJ1-2; D unresolved. CDR1 LNHNV and CDR2 YYDKDF come from the germline V gene (reference sequence). Trimming took off 0 bases at V and 4 bases at J, with 6 bases between the two ends. This CDR3 is built from 13 residues. CDR3 in DNA: TGTGCCACCAGCAGAGATTCCCGCTATGGCTACACCTTC. This gives the protein CATSRDSRYGYTF.

This clone showed up just a few times. The V and J genes are TRBV5-5 and TRBJ2-7; TRBD2 agrees at 10 bases. Germline assignment: CDR1 SGHKS and CDR2 YYEKEE (reference sequence). The J segment lost 2 bases and the V segment lost 3 bases, leaving 2 bases of the junction unmatched. This CDR3 region has 14 residues. In DNA, the CDR3 is TGTGCCAGCAGCTCCACTAGCGGGGCCTACGAGCAGTACTTC. This sequence encodes CASSSTSGAYEQYF.

This clone was detected only a few times. J is TRBJ1-4 and V is TRBV10-3; D gene unclear. CDR1 ENHRY and CDR2 SYGVKD come from the germline V gene. V gave up 9 bases and J gave up 4 bases, with 15 bases separating them. The length of the CDR3 is 14 residues. The CDR3 loop reads CAIGGRGLNEKLFF. CDR3 in DNA: TGTGCCATAGGAGGCCGCGGCCTTAATGAAAAACTGTTTTTT.

This clone was counted once. V usage is TRBV9 and J usage is TRBJ1-5; 7 bases align to TRBD1. J was trimmed by 7 bases and V by 3 bases; bases with no gene match: 7. The length of the CDR3 is 14 residues. Germline values: CDR1 SGDLS, CDR2 YYNGEE. CDR3 region: CASSAGQLGQPQHF. CDR3 coding DNA: TGTGCCAGCAGCGCGGGACAGTTGGGCCAGCCCCAGCATTTT.

This clone was counted only a few times. Other nucleotide sequences from this sample produce the same CDR3. V gene TRBV5-1 combines with J gene TRBJ2-3; TRBD2 matches at 9 bases. There are 17 residues in the CDR3. The V segment lost 2 bases and the J segment 5 bases; nucleotides outside the gene matches: 12. Looked up from germline, CDR1 is SGHRS and CDR2 is YFSETQ. In nucleotides, the CDR3 is TGCGCCAGCAGCTTTGGAGAGTGGCGGGGGGGCAGAGATACGCAGTATTTT. The encoded protein is CASSFGEWRGGRDTQYF.

This clone has a handful of counts. The chain couples TRBV25-1 to TRBJ1-1, with D perhaps matching TRBD1 (6 bases). With 5 bases removed from V and 1 base from J, the gap between germline ends came to 14 bases. The CDR3 spans 15 residues. Germline V gene data show CDR1 as MGHDK and CDR2 as SYGVNS. In nucleotides, the CDR3 is TGTGCCAGCAGTCCCCGCGCAGGGGAGAACACTGAAGCTTTCTTT. This gives the protein CASSPRAGENTEAFF.

The gene calls are TRBV5-1 and TRBJ2-7; 9 bases align to TRBD2. Germline V CDR1 and CDR2: SGHRS, YFSETQ. The CDR3 is 18 amino acids. V trimming: 3 bases; J trimming: 4 bases; junction bases outside the gene matches: 17. The CDR3 here is CASSWEVASGEGVYEQYF. The CDR3, as DNA: TGCGCCAGCAGCTGGGAAGTGGCTAGCGGGGAAGGTGTATACGAGCAGTACTTC.

The chain employs TRBV7-6 and TRBJ1-1; D is uncertain. The CDR3 covers 13 residues. Germline values: CDR1 SGHVS, CDR2 FNYEAQ. The V gene lost 0 bases and the J gene lost 5 bases, with 7 bases spanning the gap. CDR3 loop: CASSLAHGTEAFF. CDR3 DNA sequence: TGTGCCAGCAGCTTAGCGCACGGTACTGAAGCTTTCTTT.

This clone has more than one count but fewer than ten. The rearrangement joins TRBV9 to TRBJ2-1, with a possible D match to TRBD1 (5 bases). V was cut by 0 bases and J by 10 bases, with 14 bases left in between. The germline V gene has CDR1 SGDLS and CDR2 YYNGEE. This CDR3 region has 14 residues. The CDR3 region has the DNA TGTGCCAGCAGCGTAGGTACGCAGGGATGGGAGCAGTTCTTC. Amino acid sequence: CASSVGTQGWEQFF.

For this clone: No conserved phenylalanine or tryptophan is present at the end of the CDR3, so a read error is the likely explanation. V usage is TRBV5-1 and J usage is TRBJ1-2; the D is unclear. V lost 0 bases, J lost 3 bases, and 6 bases lay in between. CDR1 is SGHRS, CDR2 YFSETQ, per germline. The length of the CDR3 is 13 residues. The DNA for the CDR3 is TGCGCCAGCAGCTTGGCCGTGGACTATGGCTACACCCTC. Residues: CASSLAVDYGYTL.

The chain has TRBV5-1 and TRBJ1-2; TRBD1 matches at 10 bases. Germline V gene data show CDR1 as SGHRS and CDR2 as YFSETQ. The CDR3 sequence is 12 residues long. Trimming at V came to 7 bases and at J to 8 bases, leaving 5 bases not matched to a gene. DNA for the CDR3: TGCGCCAGCCGACAGGGGGCGCGAGGCTACACCTTC. Its translation is CASRQGARGYTF.

J is TRBJ2-7 and V is TRBV6-1, with a weak D call TRBD1 (5 bases). The CDR3 runs 15 residues. The germline gives CDR1 MNHNS, CDR2 SASEGT. V lost 3 bases and J lost 1, with 13 bases in between. The CDR3 loop reads CASSEGQGASYEQYF. The CDR3, as DNA: TGTGCCAGCAGTGAGGGCCAAGGGGCATCCTACGAGCAGTACTTC.

V and J are TRBV7-8 and TRBJ2-3, with 7 nucleotides matching TRBD1. This CDR3 region has 18 residues. The trim removed 0 bases at V and 0 bases at J, leaving 9 bases unmatched. Germline CDR1 SGHVS, CDR2 FQNEAQ. CDR3 in DNA: TGTGCCAGCAGCTTAGCCTCCGGGACAGATTCTAGCACAGATACGCAGTATTTT. Translating gives CASSLASGTDSSTDTQYF.

The V gene is TRBV5-6, the J gene TRBJ1-4; TRBD1 matches at 9 bases. Germline V gene lookup returns CDR1 SGHDT and CDR2 YYEEEE. CDR3 length equals 16 residues. Unmatched junction bases numbered 8, after V lost 3 bases and J lost 5 bases. Here the CDR3 reads CASSSRTGGRNEKLFF. CDR3 nucleotide sequence: TGTGCCAGCAGCTCACGTACAGGGGGCAGGAATGAAAAACTGTTTTTT.

The chain is built from TRBV5-4 and TRBJ1-1; 8 bases line up with TRBD1. Trimming took 4 bases from V and 2 from J; bases not matched to a gene: 10. Germline CDR1 SGHNT, CDR2 YYREEE (reference sequence). The CDR3 extends over 16 amino acids. The CDR3 DNA is TGTGCCAGCAGCCAACGGGACAGGACCTTCAACACTGAAGCTTTCTTT. This gives the protein CASSQRDRTFNTEAFF.

The chain combines TRBV2 with TRBJ1-1; 7 nucleotides agree with TRBD1. The V gene end was trimmed by 8 bases and the J gene end by 0 bases; junction bases not matched to a gene: 9. Germline CDR1 SNHLY, CDR2 FYNNEI. This CDR3 comprises 15 residues. The CDR3: CASHETGIMNTEAFF. In DNA form, the CDR3 reads TGTGCCAGCCATGAGACAGGGATCATGAACACTGAAGCTTTCTTT.

The V and J genes are TRBV2 and TRBJ1-1, with TRBD1 identical over 7 bases. This CDR3 is 14 amino acids long. V was clipped by 0 bases and J by 5 bases; unmatched bases: 3. CDR1 is SNHLY, CDR2 FYNNEI, per germline. CDR3 sequence reads: CASSEAPQGTEAFF. The CDR3 nucleotides are TGTGCCAGCAGTGAAGCACCACAGGGGACTGAAGCTTTCTTT. Using reference TRBV2 and TRBJ1-1 for the parts outside the CDR3, the full variable domain is EPEVTQTPSHQVTQMGQEVILRCVPISNHLYFYWYRQILGQKVEFLVSFYNNEISEKSEIFDDQFSVERPDGSNFTLKIRSTKLEDSAMYFCASSEAPQGTEAFFGQGTRLTVV.

The genes are TRBV19 and TRBJ1-2; D call uncertain. CDR3 length: 14 residues. Looked up from germline, CDR1 is LNHDA and CDR2 is SQIVND (reference sequence). V lost 7 bases and J lost 4, with 16 bases in between. The DNA of the CDR3 is TGTGCCAGTACTATCCGCGGGCAGACCTATGGCTACACCTTC. This translates into CASTIRGQTYGYTF.

The J gene is TRBJ1-4, the V gene TRBV5-1; D perhaps matches TRBD1 (6 bases). V gave up 1 base and J gave up 9 bases, with 13 bases separating them. The CDR3 consists of 14 residues. The germline V gene has CDR1 SGHRS and CDR2 YFSETQ. The CDR3 nucleotides read TGCGCCAGCAGCTTGAGTACAGGGCGGCAAAAACTGTTTTTT. Translation: CASSLSTGRQKLFF.

This chain connects TRBV9 to TRBJ1-1; 7 nucleotides align to TRBD1. Germline-derived CDR1 and CDR2 are SGDLS and YYNGEE. The CDR3 covers 14 residues. Trimming at V came to 4 bases and at J to 1 base, leaving 4 bases not matched to a gene. In DNA form, the CDR3 reads TGTGCCAGCAGCAAACAGGGGAGGAACACTGAAGCTTTCTTT. The encoded protein is CASSKQGRNTEAFF.

This clone was seen a single time. V usage is TRBV5-1 and J usage is TRBJ2-7, with D tentatively TRBD1 (7 bases). The CDR3 contains 15 residues. Germline V CDR1 and CDR2: SGHRS, YFSETQ. The V and J ends lost 4 bases and 3 bases respectively, with 17 bases between them. The DNA for the CDR3 is TGCGCCAGCAGCCCGTCGGCGGGACAGTACTACGAGCAGTACTTC. This codes for CASSPSAGQYYEQYF.